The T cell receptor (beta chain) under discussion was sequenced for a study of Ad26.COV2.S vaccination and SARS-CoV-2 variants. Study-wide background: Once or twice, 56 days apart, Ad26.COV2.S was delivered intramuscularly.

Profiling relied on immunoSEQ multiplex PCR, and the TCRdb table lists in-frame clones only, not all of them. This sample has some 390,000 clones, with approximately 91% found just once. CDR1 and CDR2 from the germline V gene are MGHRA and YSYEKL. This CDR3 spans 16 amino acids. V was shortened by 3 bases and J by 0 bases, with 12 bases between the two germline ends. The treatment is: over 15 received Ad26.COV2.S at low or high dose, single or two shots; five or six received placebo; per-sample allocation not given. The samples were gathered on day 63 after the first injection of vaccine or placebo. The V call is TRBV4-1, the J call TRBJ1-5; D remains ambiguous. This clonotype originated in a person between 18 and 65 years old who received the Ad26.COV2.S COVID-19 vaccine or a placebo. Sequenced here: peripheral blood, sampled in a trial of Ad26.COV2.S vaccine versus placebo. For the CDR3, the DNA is TGCGCCAGCAGCCAGCAAGGGAGTGTTAGCAATCAGCCCCAGCATTTT. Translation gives CASSQQGSVSNQPQHF.